This T cell receptor beta chain was captured in a study of T cell responses to AZD1222 COVID-19 vaccine. This clone has a single count. TCRdb's table, derived via immunoSEQ multiplex PCR, lists solely in-frame clones and lacks some. This sample yields 140,000 or so clones, of which more than 75% are seen a single time; 2.5% to 3.5% belongs to the top ten. Germline CDR1 and CDR2: WNHNN and SYGVQD (reference sequence). The CDR3 spans 16 residues. V shed 0 bases and J shed 0 bases, with 11 bases lying between them. The gene calls are TRBV10-1 and TRBJ2-5; weak D call: TRBD2 (7 bases). The starting material was peripheral blood, obtained 28 days after the second AZD1222 dose. This sequence was found in an adult who received the AZD1222 COVID-19 vaccine. The CDR3 nucleotides read TGCGCCAGCAGTGAGTCGGGGGGGACATACCAAGAGACCCAGTACTTC. It translates to CASSESGGTYQETQYF.